These 20 T cell receptor beta chains were all obtained from the same sample, sequenced in a study of T cells in Graves' hyperthyroidism and ophthalmopathy. Using RNA transcripts as the source, TCR beta CDR3 regions were amplified. Primed by the HTBI set, a first-round RT-PCR was run on the TCR CDR3. TCRdb called the multiplex PCR reads again in MiXCR, with one record for every CDR3 protein. The table records under 350,000 distinct CDR3 sequences, over 15% of them present only once. Sample: blood. The receptors here all came from a woman between 55 and 75 years old with Graves' ophthalmopathy.

At least ten counts were recorded for this clonotype. The chain employs TRBV29-1 and TRBJ2-3; 11 bases are a match to TRBD2. CDR1 and CDR2 from the germline V gene are SQVTM and ANQGSEA. V lost 6 bases, J lost 4 bases, and 9 bases stayed unmatched. The CDR3 spans 15 residues. CDR3 nucleotides: TGCAGCGTGGCCGGACTAGCGGGCGGGGCAGATACGCAGTATTTT. Its translation: CSVAGLAGGADTQYF.

This clonotype was counted at least ten times. In DNA, the CDR3 is TGTGCCAGCAGTGAAGCGAGTCTAGCGGGAGGGCCTAGACGGGACGAGCAGTACTTC. Its protein is CASSEASLAGGPRRDEQYF. The genes are TRBV2 and TRBJ2-7; TRBD2 aligns across 12 bases. The germline gives CDR1 SNHLY, CDR2 FYNNEI. The CDR3 has 19 amino acids. V lost 0 bases to trimming and J lost 5 bases; unmatched junction nucleotides: 14.

This chain joins TRBV2 and TRBJ2-2; maybe TRBD1 (5 bases). The length of the CDR3 is 13 residues. Trimming took off 7 bases at V and 7 bases at J, with 13 bases between the two ends. Germline V CDR1 and CDR2: SNHLY, FYNNEI. In DNA, the CDR3 is TGTGCCAGCACCCGACAGTCGGTCGGGGAGCTGTTTTTT. Its protein is CASTRQSVGELFF.

V is TRBV6-1 and J is TRBJ2-2, with D possibly being TRBD1 (5 bases). Trimming took 5 bases from V and 4 from J, leaving 11 bases between them. The V gene's germline CDR1 is MNHNS and CDR2 SASEGT. This CDR3 has 14 residues. CDR3: CASSTTVTTGELFF. The DNA of the CDR3 is TGTGCCAGCAGTACGACAGTTACCACCGGGGAGCTGTTTTTT.

This clonotype occurred many times. The rearrangement links TRBV20-1 to TRBJ1-1; 8 nucleotides line up with TRBD1. V trimming: 1 base; J trimming: 0 bases; junction bases outside the gene matches: 7. Germline-derived CDR1 and CDR2 are DFQATT and SNEGSKA (reference sequence). The CDR3 is 16 residues long. The CDR3 bases are TGCAGTGCTAGAGCGGACAGGGTATCTATGAACACTGAAGCTTTCTTT. Protein sequence: CSARADRVSMNTEAFF.

This clonotype was counted ten times or more. J is TRBJ2-1 and V is TRBV2; 11 nucleotides agree with TRBD2. V was pared by 7 bases and J by 9 bases, with 11 bases of the junction left unmatched. Germline V gene lookup returns CDR1 SNHLY and CDR2 FYNNEI. The CDR3 totals 15 residues. In DNA, the CDR3 is TGTGCCAGCAATCCCTTTAGCGGGAGGGGGGGTGAGCAGTTCTTC. Its protein product is CASNPFSGRGGEQFF.

The genes are TRBV19 and TRBJ1-4; 7 bases align to TRBD1. CDR1 and CDR2 (germline): LNHDA, SQIVND (reference sequence). The junction had 13 bases not matched to a gene; V was cut back by 9 bases and J by 0 bases. CDR3 length: 17 residues. DNA for the CDR3: TGTGCCAGCAAACCCCGGGACAGCCGTGCAACTAATGAAAAACTGTTTTTT. Its translation is CASKPRDSRATNEKLFF.

In its sample, this clonotype was seen many times. The rearrangement uses TRBV18 and TRBJ2-4; the D is unclear. Deletions cut 0 bases from V and 2 bases from J, with 5 bases between. Germline loops: CDR1 KGHSH, CDR2 LQKENI. This CDR3 is 14 amino acids long. The DNA of the CDR3 is TGTGCCAGCTCACCACCGTCAACCAAAAACATTCAGTACTTC. This codes for CASSPPSTKNIQYF.

This clonotype turned up a few times. The CDR3, as DNA: TGTGCCTGGAGTGACGGGACTACCATGGGAGAGACCCAGTACTTC. This sequence encodes CAWSDGTTMGETQYF. The rearrangement uses TRBV30 and TRBJ2-5; 7 nucleotides line up with TRBD2. J was trimmed by 4 bases and V by 1 base; bases with no gene match: 9. From germline, CDR1 is GTSNPN and CDR2 SVGIG (reference sequence). This CDR3 has 15 residues.

The table lists this clonotype with many counts. In DNA, the CDR3 is TGTGCCAGCAACAAAAGGGGGCAGGGGGCCTTTCGAGGCTACACCTTC. This sequence encodes CASNKRGQGAFRGYTF. V is TRBV27 and J is TRBJ1-2, with TRBD1 matching 8 bases. Germline CDR1 MNHEY, CDR2 SMNVEV (reference sequence). This CDR3 has 16 residues. V shed 7 bases and J 8 bases; nucleotides not matched to a gene: 18.

This clonotype was recorded a few times. V and J are TRBV5-8 and TRBJ1-6; possibly TRBD1 for D (6 bases). There are 15 residues in the CDR3. CDR1 SGHTS and CDR2 YDEGEE come from the germline V gene. V gave up 4 bases and J gave up 7 bases, with 15 bases separating them. DNA of the CDR3: TGTGCCAGCAGCCGAAACAGGGCGGGGAATTCACCCCTCCACTTT. This translates into CASSRNRAGNSPLHF.

In its sample, this clonotype was seen a few times. The gene calls are TRBV19 and TRBJ1-2; tentatively, D is TRBD1 (5 bases). This CDR3 contains 15 residues. Deletions cut 5 bases from V and 4 bases from J, with 17 bases between. CDR1 and CDR2 (germline): LNHDA, SQIVND (reference sequence). CDR3 in amino acids: CASSPPGSTFYGYTF. The DNA of the CDR3 is TGTGCCAGTAGTCCTCCAGGGTCCACTTTCTATGGCTACACCTTC.

This clonotype was recorded at least ten times. V is TRBV6-6 and J is TRBJ1-1; D is uncertain. The V end was cut by 2 bases, the J end by 6 bases, with 13 bases between. This CDR3 is 14 amino acids long. Germline assignment: CDR1 MNHNY and CDR2 SVGAGI (reference sequence). Written as DNA, the CDR3 is TGTGCCAGCAGTTACGCAAACAAGGGTGCTGAAGCTTTCTTT. It is translated as CASSYANKGAEAFF.

This clonotype has a count of ten or more. The chain is built from TRBV7-9 and TRBJ2-1, with 9 nucleotides matching TRBD2. The CDR3 has 16 residues. The J segment lost 2 bases and the V segment lost 3 bases, leaving 5 bases of the junction unmatched. The V gene's germline CDR1 is SEHNR and CDR2 FQNEAQ (reference sequence). The CDR3: CASSLGGGRAYNEQFF. In nucleotides, the CDR3 is TGTGCCAGCAGCTTGGGGGGCGGGAGGGCCTACAATGAGCAGTTCTTC.

This clonotype has ten or more counts. The chain is built from TRBV20-1 and TRBJ1-1, with D tentatively TRBD1 (6 bases). The germline V and J ends were trimmed by 0 bases and 1 base, with 12 bases remaining between them. Germline lookup yields CDR1 DFQATT and CDR2 SNEGSKA (reference sequence). This CDR3 spans 15 amino acids. The CDR3 spells CSARDLTGENTEAFF. CDR3 in DNA: TGCAGTGCTAGAGATTTGACAGGAGAGAACACTGAAGCTTTCTTT.

This clonotype showed up many times. The V and J genes are TRBV5-6 and TRBJ2-7, with unresolved D. The CDR3 runs 15 residues. Germline-derived CDR1 and CDR2 are SGHDT and YYEEEE. V lost 3 bases and J lost 0, with 13 bases in between. The CDR3: CASSSPIRSSYEQYF. CDR3 DNA: TGTGCCAGCAGCTCCCCTATTCGAAGCTCCTACGAGCAGTACTTC.

There are a few counts of this clonotype. The rearrangement links TRBV7-9 to TRBJ2-2; D ambiguous. The V end lost 3 bases, the J end lost 3 bases, and 8 bases lay between the germline ends. The CDR3 runs to 14 residues. Looked up from germline, CDR1 is SEHNR and CDR2 is FQNEAQ (reference sequence). The CDR3 loop is CASSLLADTGELFF. DNA of the CDR3: TGTGCCAGCAGCTTGCTGGCAGACACCGGGGAGCTGTTTTTT. The complete variable domain, with remaining parts taken from reference TRBV7-9 and TRBJ2-2, reads DTGVSQNPRHKITKRGQNVTFRCDPISEHNRLYWYRQTLGQGPEFLTYFQNEAQLEKSRLLSDRFSAERPKGSFSTLEIQRTEQGDSAMYLCASSLLADTGELFFGEGSRLTVL.

This clonotype was detected many times. The CDR3 loop reads CASSLTGTSSNQPQHF. CDR3 sequence (DNA): TGTGCCAGCAGTTTAACCGGGACAAGTAGCAATCAGCCCCAGCATTTT. The genes are TRBV27 and TRBJ1-5; D is possibly TRBD1 (6 bases). This CDR3 is 16 amino acids long. Germline V CDR1 and CDR2: MNHEY, SMNVEV (reference sequence). The V and J ends lost 2 bases and 0 bases respectively, with 11 bases between them.

This clonotype was counted a few times. This chain uses TRBV6-2 or TRBV6-3 with TRBJ2-2; 7 positions agree with TRBD1. Looked up from germline, CDR1 is MNHEY and CDR2 is SVGEGT. The CDR3 contains 16 residues. Losses at the gene ends were 0 bases for V and 1 base for J; bases not matched to a gene: 2. CDR3 sequence reads: CASSYSRTGNTGELFF. The DNA for the CDR3 is TGTGCCAGCAGTTACTCCAGGACAGGGAACACCGGGGAGCTGTTTTTT.

In its sample, this clonotype was seen many times. This chain connects TRBV7-9 to TRBJ1-6; D gene unclear. The CDR3 is made up of 14 amino acids. Trimming left V 3 bases short and J 9 bases short, with 12 bases between. CDR1 and CDR2 from the germline V gene are SEHNR and FQNEAQ (reference sequence). CDR3 protein: CASSLDVGGSPLHF. CDR3 sequence (DNA): TGTGCCAGCAGCTTGGACGTCGGAGGTTCACCCCTCCACTTT.